This T cell receptor beta chain was recovered during a study of lymphopenia after photon versus proton radiotherapy. V lost 6 bases to trimming and J lost 0 bases, with 9 bases between them. Germline-derived CDR1 and CDR2 are MNHNS and SASEGT. This CDR3 is built from 13 residues. General observations from the study: Proton therapy kept repertoires fairly stable, unlike photons, which gained effector/memory cells.

Notes on this clone: Its antigen is not known.

The assay was immunoSEQ multiplex PCR, and TCRdb's table has in-frame clones only and misses some. Of around 29,000 clones listed, around 94% are singletons. This rearrangement joins TRBV6-1 to TRBJ2-7; D tentatively reads TRBD1 or TRBD2 (5 bases each). Sequencing was performed on peripheral blood, taken from a patient treated with photon-based radiotherapy. The receptor's source is a woman aged 45-65 years with cholangiocarcinoma. The CDR3 DNA follows: TGTGCCAGCAGAGAGGGGCCCTCCTACGAGCAGTACTTC. Residues: CASREGPSYEQYF.